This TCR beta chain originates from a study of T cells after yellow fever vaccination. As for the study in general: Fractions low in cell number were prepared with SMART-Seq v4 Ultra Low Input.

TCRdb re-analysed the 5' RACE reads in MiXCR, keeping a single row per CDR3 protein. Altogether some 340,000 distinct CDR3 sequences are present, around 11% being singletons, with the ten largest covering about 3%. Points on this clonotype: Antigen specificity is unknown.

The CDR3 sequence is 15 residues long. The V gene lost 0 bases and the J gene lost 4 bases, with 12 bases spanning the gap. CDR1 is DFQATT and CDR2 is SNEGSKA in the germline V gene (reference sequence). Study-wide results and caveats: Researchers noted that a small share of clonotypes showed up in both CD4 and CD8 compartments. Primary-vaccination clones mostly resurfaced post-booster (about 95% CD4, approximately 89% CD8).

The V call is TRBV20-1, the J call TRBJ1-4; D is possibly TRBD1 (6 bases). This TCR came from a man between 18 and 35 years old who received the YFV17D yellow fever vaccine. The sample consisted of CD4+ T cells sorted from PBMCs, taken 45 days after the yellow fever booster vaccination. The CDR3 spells CSARDPRTVNEKLFF. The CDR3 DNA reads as TGCAGTGCTAGAGATCCCAGGACAGTTAATGAAAAACTGTTTTTT.